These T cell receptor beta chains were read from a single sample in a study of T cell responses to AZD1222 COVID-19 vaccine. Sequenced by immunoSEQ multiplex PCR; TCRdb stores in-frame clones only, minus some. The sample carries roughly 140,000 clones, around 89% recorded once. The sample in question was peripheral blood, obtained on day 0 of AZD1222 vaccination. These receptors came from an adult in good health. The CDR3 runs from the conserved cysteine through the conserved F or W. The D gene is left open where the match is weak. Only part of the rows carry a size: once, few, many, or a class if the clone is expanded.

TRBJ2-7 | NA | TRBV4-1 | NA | CASSMGRGGSYEQYF | TGCGCCAGCAGCATGGGCAGGGGGGGTTCCTACGAGCAGTACTTC
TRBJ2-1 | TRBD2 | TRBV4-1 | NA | CASSSPGLAGGSSYNEQFF | TGCGCCAGCAGTAGCCCGGGACTAGCGGGGGGGAGCTCCTACAATGAGCAGTTCTTC
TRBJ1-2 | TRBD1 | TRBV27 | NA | CASRDLYRGTNYGYTF | TGTGCCAGCAGGGACCTATACAGGGGGACTAACTATGGCTACACCTTC
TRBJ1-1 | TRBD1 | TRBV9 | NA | CASSVAGGNTEAFF | TGTGCCAGCAGCGTAGCAGGGGGCAACACTGAAGCTTTCTTT
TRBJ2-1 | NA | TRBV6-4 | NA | CASSYVPGAGRNEQFF | TGTGCCAGCAGTTATGTTCCGGGGGCAGGTAGAAATGAGCAGTTCTTC
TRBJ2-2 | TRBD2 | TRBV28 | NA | CASRVAGANTGELFF | TGTGCCAGCAGAGTAGCGGGAGCGAACACCGGGGAGCTGTTTTTT
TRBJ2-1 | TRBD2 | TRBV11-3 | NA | CASSPGGTSGTYEQFF | TGTGCCAGCAGCCCAGGGGGGACTAGCGGGACCTATGAGCAGTTCTTC
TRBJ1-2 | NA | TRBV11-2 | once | CASSLGQVWKGGGYTF | TGTGCCAGCAGCCTAGGTCAGGTCTGGAAAGGAGGTGGCTACACCTTC
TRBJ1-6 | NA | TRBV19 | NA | CASSLQGILSPLHF | TGTGCCAGTAGCCTACAGGGAATTCTTTCACCCCTCCACTTT
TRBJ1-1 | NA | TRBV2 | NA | CASSGHIGSTEAFF | TGTGCCAGCAGTGGACACATTGGGAGTACTGAAGCTTTCTTT
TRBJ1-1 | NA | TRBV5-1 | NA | CASSSIRGTGTTEAFF | TGCGCCAGCAGCAGTATACGGGGAACAGGGACCACTGAAGCTTTCTTT
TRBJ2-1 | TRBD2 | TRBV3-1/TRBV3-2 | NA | CASSQLASGDSYNEQFF | TGTGCCAGCAGCCAATTAGCTAGCGGAGACTCCTACAATGAGCAGTTCTTC
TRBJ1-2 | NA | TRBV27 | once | CASSPQADYGYTF | TGTGCCAGCAGTCCTCAGGCCGACTATGGCTACACCTTC
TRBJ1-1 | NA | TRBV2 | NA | CASSDRVKVGTEAFF | TGTGCCAGCAGTGATCGGGTAAAGGTTGGCACTGAAGCTTTCTTT
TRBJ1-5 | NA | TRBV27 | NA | CASSGSGGFNQPQHF | TGTGCCAGCAGTGGGTCTGGGGGGTTTAATCAGCCCCAGCATTTT
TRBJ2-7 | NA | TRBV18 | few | CASSPPDPTYEQYF | TGTGCCAGCTCACCACCAGATCCAACCTACGAGCAGTACTTC
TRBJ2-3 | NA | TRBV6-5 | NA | CASSYEGAIPDTQYF | TGTGCCAGCAGTTACGAAGGCGCCATCCCAGATACGCAGTATTTT
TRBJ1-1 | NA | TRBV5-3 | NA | CARSLGSTVYTEAFF | TGTGCCAGAAGCTTGGGGTCGACAGTGTACACTGAAGCTTTCTTT
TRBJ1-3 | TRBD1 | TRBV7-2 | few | CASSLDRGPGNTIYF | TGTGCCAGCAGCCTGGACAGGGGGCCGGGAAACACCATATATTTT
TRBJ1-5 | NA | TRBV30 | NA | CAWSVGGNQPQHF | TGTGCCTGGAGTGTAGGAGGGAATCAGCCCCAGCATTTT
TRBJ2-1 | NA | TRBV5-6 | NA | CASSTPGLLDYNEQFF | TGTGCCAGCAGTACGCCGGGACTTTTGGACTACAATGAGCAGTTCTTC
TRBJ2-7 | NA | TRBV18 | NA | CASSPPSGAGEQYF | TGTGCCAGCTCACCACCGTCAGGTGCGGGTGAGCAGTACTTC
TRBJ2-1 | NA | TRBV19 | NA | CASSMLGNEQFF | TGTGCCAGTAGTATGTTGGGGAATGAGCAGTTCTTC
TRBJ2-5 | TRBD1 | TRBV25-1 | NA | CASSEYSRDREKTQYF | TGTGCCAGCAGTGAATATAGCCGGGACAGGGAGAAGACCCAGTACTTC
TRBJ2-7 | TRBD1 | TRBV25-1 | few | CASKGQGGYEQYF | TGTGCCAGCAAGGGACAGGGTGGTTACGAGCAGTACTTC
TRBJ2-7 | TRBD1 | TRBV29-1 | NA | CSVETGDSYEQYF | TGCAGCGTAGAGACAGGGGACTCCTACGAGCAGTACTTC
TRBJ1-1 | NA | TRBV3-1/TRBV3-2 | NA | CASRPRRGPLNTEAFF | TGTGCCAGCAGACCGAGACGGGGACCGTTGAACACTGAAGCTTTCTTT
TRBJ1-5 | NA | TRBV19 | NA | CASSIGQGKGGQPQHF | TGTGCCAGTAGTATAGGTCAGGGCAAGGGGGGTCAGCCCCAGCATTTT
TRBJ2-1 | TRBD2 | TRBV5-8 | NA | CASSLLGASGKSSYNEQFF | TGTGCCAGCAGCTTGCTCGGAGCTAGCGGAAAGAGCTCCTACAATGAGCAGTTCTTC
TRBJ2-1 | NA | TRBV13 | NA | CASSPTWNEQFF | TGTGCCAGCAGCCCCACGTGGAATGAGCAGTTCTTC
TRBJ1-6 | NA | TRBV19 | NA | CASSIRVGGSYNSPLHF | TGTGCCAGTAGTATTAGGGTCGGAGGCTCCTATAATTCACCCCTCCACTTT
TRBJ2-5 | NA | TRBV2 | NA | CASSDRLLFTQYF | TGTGCCAGCTCCGACCGTCTTCTATTTACCCAGTACTTC
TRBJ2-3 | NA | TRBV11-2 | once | CASSFSTDTQYF | TGTGCCAGCAGCTTCAGCACAGATACGCAGTATTTT
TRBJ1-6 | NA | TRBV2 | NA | CASSERGRQVSPLHF | TGTGCCAGCAGTGAACGGGGGCGGCAGGTTTCACCCCTCCACTTT
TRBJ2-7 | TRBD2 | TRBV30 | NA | CAWSVLGGRGRLAGVTEQYF | TGTGCCTGGAGTGTACTTGGGGGACGCGGAAGACTAGCGGGAGTGACTGAGCAGTACTTC
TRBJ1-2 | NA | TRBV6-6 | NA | CASSYSSAYYTF | TGTGCCAGCAGTTACTCTTCTGCATACTACACCTTC
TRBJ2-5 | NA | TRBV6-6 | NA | CASSRGQPRQETQYF | TGTGCCAGCAGCCGAGGACAGCCAAGACAAGAGACCCAGTACTTC
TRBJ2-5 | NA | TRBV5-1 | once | CATSRPNQETQYF | TGCGCCACCTCACGACCGAACCAAGAGACCCAGTACTTC
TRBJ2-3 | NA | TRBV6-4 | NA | CASSPAPQGGGTDTQYF | TGTGCCAGCAGCCCAGCGCCGCAGGGGGGAGGCACAGATACGCAGTATTTT
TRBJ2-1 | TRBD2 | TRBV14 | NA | CASSQLETSSYEQFF | TGTGCCAGCAGCCAACTGGAGACTAGCTCTTATGAGCAGTTCTTC
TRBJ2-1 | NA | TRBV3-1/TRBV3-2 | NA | CASSQDVQRNEQFF | TGTGCCAGCAGCCAAGATGTACAGCGAAATGAGCAGTTCTTC
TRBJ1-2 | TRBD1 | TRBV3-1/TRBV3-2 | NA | CASSQDGQGEHGYTF | TGTGCCAGCAGCCAAGATGGGCAGGGGGAACATGGCTACACCTTC
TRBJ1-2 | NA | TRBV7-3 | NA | CASSLAGGPYGYTF | TGTGCCAGCAGCTTAGCCGGGGGCCCCTATGGCTACACCTTC
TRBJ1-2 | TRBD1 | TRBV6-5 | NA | CASSYPGQGYTF | TGTGCCAGCAGTTACCCGGGACAGGGCTACACCTTC
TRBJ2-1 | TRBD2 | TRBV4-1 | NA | CASSQERGLAGYNEQFF | TGCGCCAGCAGCCAAGAACGGGGACTAGCGGGATACAATGAGCAGTTCTTC
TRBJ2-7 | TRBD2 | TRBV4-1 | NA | CASSQELAGGPYEQYF | TGCGCCAGCAGCCAAGAATTAGCGGGAGGACCCTACGAGCAGTACTTC
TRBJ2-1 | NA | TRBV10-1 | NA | CASSVGTYNEQFF | TGCGCCAGCAGTGTGGGGACCTACAATGAGCAGTTCTTC
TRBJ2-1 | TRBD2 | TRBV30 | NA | CAWSALAGGNNEQFF | TGTGCCTGGAGTGCCCTAGCGGGGGGGAACAATGAGCAGTTCTTC
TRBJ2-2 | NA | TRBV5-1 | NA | CASSSTASNTGELFF | TGCGCCAGCAGCTCCACGGCCTCGAACACCGGGGAGCTGTTTTTT
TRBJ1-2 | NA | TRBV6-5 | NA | CASTPTWGAPVGYTF | TGTGCCAGTACACCCACATGGGGGGCCCCTGTAGGCTACACCTTC
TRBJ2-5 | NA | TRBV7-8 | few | CASSLDLRTDQETQYF | TGTGCCAGCAGCTTAGACTTGAGGACAGACCAAGAGACCCAGTACTTC